Listed here are 7 T cell receptor beta chains from one sample, sequenced in a study of T cell responses to AZD1222 COVID-19 vaccine. Profiling relied on immunoSEQ multiplex PCR, and the TCRdb table lists in-frame clones only, not all of them. The table includes some 100,000 clones, more than 70% detected once. Sequences were derived from peripheral blood, sampled on day 0 of MenACWY control vaccination. These receptors were collected from an adult in good health.

A single count supports this clone. The chain carries TRBV6-1 and TRBJ2-3; possible D gene TRBD2, 6 bases. The germline V gene encodes CDR1 MNHNS and CDR2 SASEGT. V lost 3 bases and J lost 2, with 9 bases in between. This CDR3 contains 14 residues. The CDR3 DNA is TGTGCCAGCAGTGACCGGGGGATCACAGATACGCAGTATTTT. Amino acid sequence: CASSDRGITDTQYF.

This chain uses TRBV28 with TRBJ1-2; the D is unclear. V shed 2 bases and J shed 7 bases, with 8 bases lying between them. The CDR3 has 12 residues. Looked up from germline, CDR1 is MDHEN and CDR2 is SYDVKM. CDR3 protein: CASSLGVGGYTF. Here the CDR3 DNA reads TGTGCCAGCAGTTTAGGGGTAGGTGGCTACACCTTC.

The V call is TRBV10-3, the J call TRBJ1-2, with D unclear. Germline values: CDR1 ENHRY, CDR2 SYGVKD. The CDR3 length is 12 residues. V was pared by 0 bases and J by 8 bases, with 7 bases between. The CDR3 here is CAISESMGGYTF. CDR3 coding DNA: TGTGCCATCAGTGAGTCCATGGGAGGCTACACCTTC.

This chain links TRBV19 with TRBJ1-1, with unresolved D. The CDR3 extends over 14 amino acids. V lost 5 bases to trimming and J lost 5 bases, with 15 bases between them. Germline V CDR1 and CDR2: LNHDA, SQIVND (reference sequence). CDR3 residues: CASSETSFRTEAFF. The CDR3 nucleotides are TGTGCCAGTAGTGAGACATCGTTTCGGACTGAAGCTTTCTTT.

CDR3 sequence: CAINPERNQPQHF. The CDR3 nucleotides read TGTGCCATCAACCCCGAAAGGAATCAGCCCCAGCATTTT. V is TRBV10-3 and J is TRBJ1-5; D not certain. V was shortened by 7 bases and J by 4 bases, with 11 bases between the two germline ends. Germline V lookup: CDR1 ENHRY, CDR2 SYGVKD. The CDR3 spans 13 residues.

This chain uses TRBV7-9 with TRBJ2-3, with D hard to call. CDR3 size: 17 residues. Germline values: CDR1 SEHNR, CDR2 FQNEAQ (reference sequence). The V end was cut by 5 bases, the J end by 0 bases, with 18 bases between. The CDR3 reads CASSRLRGRLSTDTQYF. CDR3 coding DNA: TGTGCCAGCAGCCGACTTAGAGGAAGGCTGAGCACAGATACGCAGTATTTT.

The rearrangement joins TRBV2 to TRBJ1-6; D is unclear. The CDR3 is 16 residues long. Between the trimmed V and J ends, which lost 7 bases and 0 bases, there was a span of 13 bases. Germline V gene sequence: CDR1 SNHLY, CDR2 FYNNEI. CDR3 loop: CASTFDASSYNSPLHF. Written as DNA, the CDR3 is TGTGCCAGCACCTTCGACGCGAGCTCCTATAATTCACCCCTCCACTTT.